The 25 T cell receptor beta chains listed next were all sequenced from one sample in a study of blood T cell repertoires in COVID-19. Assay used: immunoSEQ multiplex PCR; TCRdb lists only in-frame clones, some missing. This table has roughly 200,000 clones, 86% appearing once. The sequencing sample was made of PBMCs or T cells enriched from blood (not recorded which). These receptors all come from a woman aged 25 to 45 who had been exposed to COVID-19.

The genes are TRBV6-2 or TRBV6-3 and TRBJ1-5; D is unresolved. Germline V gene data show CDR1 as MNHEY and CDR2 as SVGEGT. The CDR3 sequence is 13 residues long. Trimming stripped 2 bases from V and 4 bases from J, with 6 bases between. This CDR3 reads CASSYDGNQPQHF. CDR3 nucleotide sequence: TGTGCCAGCAGTTACGACGGGAATCAGCCCCAGCATTTT.

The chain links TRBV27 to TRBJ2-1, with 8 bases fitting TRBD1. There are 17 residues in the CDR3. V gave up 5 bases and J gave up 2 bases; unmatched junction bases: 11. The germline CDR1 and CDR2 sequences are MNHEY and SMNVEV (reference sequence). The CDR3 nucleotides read TGTGCCAGCAGTCCGAGACAGGGGCAACCCGCCTACAATGAGCAGTTCTTC. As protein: CASSPRQGQPAYNEQFF.

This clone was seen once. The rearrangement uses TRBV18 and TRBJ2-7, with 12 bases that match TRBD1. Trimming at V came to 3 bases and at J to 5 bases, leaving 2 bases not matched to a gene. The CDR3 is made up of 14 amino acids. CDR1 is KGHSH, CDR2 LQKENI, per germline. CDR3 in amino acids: CASSPGQGADEQYF. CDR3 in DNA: TGTGCCAGCTCACCGGGACAGGGGGCCGACGAGCAGTACTTC.

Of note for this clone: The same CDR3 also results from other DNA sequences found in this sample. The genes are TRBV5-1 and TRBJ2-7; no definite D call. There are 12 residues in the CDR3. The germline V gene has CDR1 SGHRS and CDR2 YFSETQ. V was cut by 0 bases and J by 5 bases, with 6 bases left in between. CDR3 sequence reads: CASSLAGHEQYF. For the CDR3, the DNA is TGCGCCAGCAGCTTGGCCGGTCACGAGCAGTACTTC.

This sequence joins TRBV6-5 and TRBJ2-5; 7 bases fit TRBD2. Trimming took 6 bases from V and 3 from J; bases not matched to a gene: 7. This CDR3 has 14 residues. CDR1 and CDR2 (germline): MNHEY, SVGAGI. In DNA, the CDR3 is TGTGCCAGCAGCCGGGGGGAAGGGGAAGAGACCCAGTACTTC. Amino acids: CASSRGEGEETQYF.

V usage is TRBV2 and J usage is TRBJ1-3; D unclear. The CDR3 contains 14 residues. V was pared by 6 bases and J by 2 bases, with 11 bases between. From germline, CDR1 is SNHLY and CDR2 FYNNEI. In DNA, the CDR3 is TGTGCCAGCAGGCCGGCGGCCACTGGAAACACCATATATTTT. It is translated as CASRPAATGNTIYF.

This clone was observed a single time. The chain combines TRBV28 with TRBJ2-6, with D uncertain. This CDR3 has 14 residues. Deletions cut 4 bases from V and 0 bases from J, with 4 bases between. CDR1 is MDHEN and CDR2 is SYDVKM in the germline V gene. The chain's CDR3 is CASSSSSGANVLTF. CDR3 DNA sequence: TGTGCCAGCAGTTCCTCCTCTGGGGCCAACGTCCTGACTTTC.

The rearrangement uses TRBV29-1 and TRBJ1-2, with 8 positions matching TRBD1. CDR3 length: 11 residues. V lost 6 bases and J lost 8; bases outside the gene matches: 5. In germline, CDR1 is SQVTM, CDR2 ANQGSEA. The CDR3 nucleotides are TGCAGCGTAAGACAGGGGAGCGGCTACACCTTC. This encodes CSVRQGSGYTF.

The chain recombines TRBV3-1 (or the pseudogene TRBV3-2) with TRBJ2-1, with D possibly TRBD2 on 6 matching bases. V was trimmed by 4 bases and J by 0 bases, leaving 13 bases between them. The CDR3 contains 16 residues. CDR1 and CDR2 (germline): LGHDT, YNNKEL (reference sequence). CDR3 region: CASSLSRGSSYNEQFF. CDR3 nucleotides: TGTGCCAGCAGCCTGTCTCGGGGGAGCTCCTACAATGAGCAGTTCTTC.

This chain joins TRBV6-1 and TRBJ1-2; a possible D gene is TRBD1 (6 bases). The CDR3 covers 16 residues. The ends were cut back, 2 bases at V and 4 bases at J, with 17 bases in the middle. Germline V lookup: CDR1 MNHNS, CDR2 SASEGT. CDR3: CASSESYRTARYGYTF. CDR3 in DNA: TGTGCCAGCAGTGAATCATATCGGACAGCTCGCTATGGCTACACCTTC.

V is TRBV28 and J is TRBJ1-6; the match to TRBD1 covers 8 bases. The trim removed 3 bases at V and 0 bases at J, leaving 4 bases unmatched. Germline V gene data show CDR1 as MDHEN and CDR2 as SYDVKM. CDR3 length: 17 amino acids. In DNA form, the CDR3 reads TGTGCCAGCAGTTTGCGGGGACAGGCCTCCTATAATTCACCCCTCCACTTT. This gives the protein CASSLRGQASYNSPLHF.

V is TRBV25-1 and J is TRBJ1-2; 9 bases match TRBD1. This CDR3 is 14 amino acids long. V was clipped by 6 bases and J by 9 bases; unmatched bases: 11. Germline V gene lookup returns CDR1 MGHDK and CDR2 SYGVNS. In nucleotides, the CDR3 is TGTGCCAGCAGCCCCGGGACAGGGACAAAGAGCTACACCTTC. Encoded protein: CASSPGTGTKSYTF.

The CDR3 here is CATSDSTDGPNTEAFF. Written as DNA, the CDR3 is TGTGCCACCAGTGATTCGACTGACGGTCCGAACACTGAAGCTTTCTTT. J is TRBJ1-1 and V is TRBV24-1; D call uncertain. Between the trimmed V and J ends, which lost 2 bases and 1 base, there was a span of 13 bases. The length of the CDR3 is 16 residues. Germline CDR1 reads KGHDR; CDR2 reads SFDVKD.

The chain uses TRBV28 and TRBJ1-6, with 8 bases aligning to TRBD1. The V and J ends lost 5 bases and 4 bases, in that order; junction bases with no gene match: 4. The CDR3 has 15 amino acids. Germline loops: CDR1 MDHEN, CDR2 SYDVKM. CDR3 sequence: CASSPRTGYNSPLHF. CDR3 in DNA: TGTGCCAGCAGTCCGCGGACAGGGTATAATTCACCCCTCCACTTT.

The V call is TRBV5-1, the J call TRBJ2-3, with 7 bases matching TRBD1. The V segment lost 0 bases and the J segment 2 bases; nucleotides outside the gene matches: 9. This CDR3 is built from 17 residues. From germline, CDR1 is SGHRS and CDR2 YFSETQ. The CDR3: CASSLGWAGGVTDTQYF. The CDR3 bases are TGCGCCAGCAGCTTGGGATGGGCAGGGGGAGTCACAGATACGCAGTATTTT. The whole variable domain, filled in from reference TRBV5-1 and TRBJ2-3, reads KAGVTQTPRYLIKTRGQQVTLSCSPISGHRSVSWYQQTPGQGLQFLFEYFSETQRNKGNFPGRFSGRQFSNSRSEMNVSTLELGDSALYLCASSLGWAGGVTDTQYFGPGTRLTVL.

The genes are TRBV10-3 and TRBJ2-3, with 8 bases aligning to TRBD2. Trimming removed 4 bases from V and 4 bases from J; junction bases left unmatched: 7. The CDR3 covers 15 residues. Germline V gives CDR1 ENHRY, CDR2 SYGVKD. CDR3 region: CAISVLAGSADTQYF. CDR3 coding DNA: TGTGCCATCAGTGTGTTAGCGGGGTCTGCAGATACGCAGTATTTT.

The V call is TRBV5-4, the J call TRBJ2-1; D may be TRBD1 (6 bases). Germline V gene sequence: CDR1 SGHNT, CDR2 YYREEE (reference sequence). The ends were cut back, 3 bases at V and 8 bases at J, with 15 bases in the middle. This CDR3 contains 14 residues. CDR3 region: CASSWGLGAHEQFF. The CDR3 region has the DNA TGTGCCAGCAGCTGGGGGCTTGGGGCCCATGAGCAGTTCTTC.

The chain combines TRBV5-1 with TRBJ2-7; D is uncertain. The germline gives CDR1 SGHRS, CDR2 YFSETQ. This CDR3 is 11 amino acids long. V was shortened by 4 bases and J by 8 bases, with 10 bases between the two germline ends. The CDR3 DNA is TGCGCCAGCAGCACACAGCAGCAGCAGTACTTC. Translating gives CASSTQQQQYF.

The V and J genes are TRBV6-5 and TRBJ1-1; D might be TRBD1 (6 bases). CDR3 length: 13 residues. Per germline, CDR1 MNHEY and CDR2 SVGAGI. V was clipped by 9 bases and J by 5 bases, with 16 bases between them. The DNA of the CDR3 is TGTGCCAGTAAAAGTCAGGGGATGACTGAAGCTTTCTTT. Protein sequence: CASKSQGMTEAFF.

CDR3 sequence reads: CAWSRQPEKLFF. DNA of the CDR3: TGTGCCTGGAGTCGACAACCTGAAAAACTGTTTTTT. This chain connects TRBV30 to TRBJ1-4, with no clear D. The CDR3 extends over 12 amino acids. Trimming shortened V by 2 bases and J by 7 bases, and 8 bases separated the two germline ends. Germline V gives CDR1 GTSNPN, CDR2 SVGIG (reference sequence).

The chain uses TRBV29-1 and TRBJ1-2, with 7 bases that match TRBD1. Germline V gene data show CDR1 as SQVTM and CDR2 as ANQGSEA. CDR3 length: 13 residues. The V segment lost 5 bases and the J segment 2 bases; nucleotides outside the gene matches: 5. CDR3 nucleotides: TGCAGCGTTAGGGCAGGGGGGAACTATGGCTACACCTTC. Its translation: CSVRAGGNYGYTF.

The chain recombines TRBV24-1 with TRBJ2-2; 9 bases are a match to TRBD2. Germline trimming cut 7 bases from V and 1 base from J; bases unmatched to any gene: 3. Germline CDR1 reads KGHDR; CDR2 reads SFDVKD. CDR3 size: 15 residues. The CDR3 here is CATRAGGVNTGELFF. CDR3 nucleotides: TGTGCCACCAGAGCGGGGGGCGTGAACACCGGGGAGCTGTTTTTT.

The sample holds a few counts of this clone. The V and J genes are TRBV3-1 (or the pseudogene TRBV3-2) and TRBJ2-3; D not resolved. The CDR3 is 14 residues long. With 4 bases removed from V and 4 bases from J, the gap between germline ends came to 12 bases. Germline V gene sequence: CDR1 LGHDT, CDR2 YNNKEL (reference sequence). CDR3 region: CASSRAWRSDTQYF. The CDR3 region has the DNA TGTGCCAGCAGCCGGGCCTGGCGTTCAGATACGCAGTATTTT.

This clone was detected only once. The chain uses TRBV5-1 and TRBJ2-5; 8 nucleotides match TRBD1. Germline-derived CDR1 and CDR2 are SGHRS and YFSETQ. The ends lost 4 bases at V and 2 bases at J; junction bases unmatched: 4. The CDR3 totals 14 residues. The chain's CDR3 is CASSRGQGQETQYF. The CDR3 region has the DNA TGCGCCAGCAGCCGTGGACAGGGACAAGAGACCCAGTACTTC.

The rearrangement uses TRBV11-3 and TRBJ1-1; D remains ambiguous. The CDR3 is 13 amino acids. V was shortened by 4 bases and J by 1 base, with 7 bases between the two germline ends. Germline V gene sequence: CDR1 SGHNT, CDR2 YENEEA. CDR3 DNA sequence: TGTGCCAGCAGCTACAACCCGAACACTGAAGCTTTCTTT. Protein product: CASSYNPNTEAFF.